One sample yielded the 24 T cell receptor beta chains listed below, sequenced in a study of blood T cells in healthy people across ages. Using a J-beta primer mix together with a sample-barcoded 5' primer, a second PCR was run for roughly 6 to 12 cycles. TCRdb re-derived calls from the 5' RACE reads in MiXCR, one entry per CDR3 protein. Of approximately 1.5 million distinct CDR3 sequences in the sample, 35% to 45% were seen once. The sample was blood. Every receptor here comes from a young woman in good health.

The table lists this clonotype with a few counts. The chain recombines TRBV5-1 with TRBJ2-7; D is perhaps TRBD2 (6 bases). V lost 8 bases and J lost 2, with 14 bases in between. This CDR3 comprises 13 residues. Germline V gene data show CDR1 as SGHRS and CDR2 as YFSETQ. The CDR3 coding sequence is TGCGCCAGTTCGGGACTTGTTACCTACGAGCAGTACTTC. This codes for CASSGLVTYEQYF.

This chain connects TRBV10-3 to TRBJ2-7; D is possibly TRBD1 (6 bases). There are 14 residues in the CDR3. Germline assignment: CDR1 ENHRY and CDR2 SYGVKD. The V and J ends lost 6 bases and 0 bases respectively, with 12 bases between them. The CDR3 DNA follows: TGTGCCATCAGCCGGACAGTCGACTCCTACGAGCAGTACTTC. It codes for CAISRTVDSYEQYF.

This clonotype occurred a few times. The genes are TRBV11-1 and TRBJ2-7; 7 bases agree with TRBD1. The CDR3 loop spans 14 amino acids. J gave up 3 bases and V 4 bases, and 6 bases lay outside the gene matches. CDR1 and CDR2 from the germline V gene are SGHAT and FQDESV (reference sequence). This CDR3 is CASSYDRAGYEQYF. The CDR3 DNA reads TGTGCCAGCAGCTATGACAGGGCCGGCTACGAGCAGTACTTC.

The chain joins TRBV10-3 to TRBJ2-3, with TRBD2 as a possible D gene (5 bases). Germline values: CDR1 ENHRY, CDR2 SYGVKD. V was cut by 3 bases and J by 3 bases, with 10 bases left in between. CDR3 size: 14 residues. The CDR3 DNA sequence: TGTGCCATCAGTGACATATCGGGGACAGATACGCAGTATTTT. Protein product: CAISDISGTDTQYF.

This clonotype was observed a handful of times. This rearrangement joins TRBV7-4 to TRBJ1-4; TRBD1 matches 7 bases. Germline-derived CDR1 and CDR2 are SGHVT and SQSDAQ. CDR3 size: 15 residues. Trimming took 5 bases from V and 7 from J; bases not matched to a gene: 10. CDR3 region: CASSIRGAWLEKLFF. The CDR3, as DNA: TGTGCCAGCAGCATCAGGGGGGCCTGGCTTGAAAAACTGTTTTTT.

This clonotype is a singleton in its sample. The rearrangement uses TRBV6-2 or TRBV6-3 and TRBJ2-1, with TRBD2 as a possible D gene (6 bases). The CDR3 consists of 13 residues. V was shortened by 6 bases and J by 13 bases, with 19 bases between the two germline ends. From germline, CDR1 is MNHEY and CDR2 SVGEGT. The CDR3 nucleotides read TGTGCCAGCAGGACGACTAGTGTCGAGACCCAGTTCTTC. This sequence encodes CASRTTSVETQFF.

V gene TRBV30 combines with J gene TRBJ2-3; D is unresolved. The CDR3 contains 15 residues. Germline V gene data show CDR1 as GTSNPN and CDR2 as SVGIG (reference sequence). V was clipped by 3 bases and J by 0 bases, with 13 bases between them. The chain's CDR3 is CAWRLSGGSTDTQYF. The CDR3 DNA sequence: TGTGCCTGGAGACTCTCTGGCGGAAGCACAGATACGCAGTATTTT.

V is TRBV13 and J is TRBJ2-7, with D perhaps TRBD2 (6 bases). The CDR3 consists of 14 residues. Germline CDR1 and CDR2: PRHDT and FYEKMQ (reference sequence). V dropped 2 bases and J dropped 5 bases, with 13 bases sitting between them. The chain's CDR3 is CASSLRGVLNEQYF. In nucleotides, the CDR3 is TGTGCCAGCAGCTTACGCGGGGTTCTTAACGAGCAGTACTTC.

The V call is TRBV5-1, the J call TRBJ2-4; 12 bases map to TRBD2. CDR3 length equals 18 residues. In germline, CDR1 is SGHRS, CDR2 YFSETQ. V lost 4 bases to trimming and J lost 0 bases; unmatched junction nucleotides: 8. DNA for the CDR3: TGCGCCAGCAGCGTCGGACTAGCGGGGACAAAAGCCAAAAACATTCAGTACTTC. It codes for CASSVGLAGTKAKNIQYF. Together with reference TRBV5-1 and TRBJ2-4, the CDR3 gives the full variable domain: KAGVTQTPRYLIKTRGQQVTLSCSPISGHRSVSWYQQTPGQGLQFLFEYFSETQRNKGNFPGRFSGRQFSNSRSEMNVSTLELGDSALYLCASSVGLAGTKAKNIQYFGAGTRLSVL.

This clonotype was found once. The rearrangement links TRBV6-5 to TRBJ2-4; 8 positions agree with TRBD1. TRBJ2-7 matches the DNA end more closely, so the J call is doubtful. From germline, CDR1 is MNHEY and CDR2 SVGAGI. The CDR3 has 15 amino acids. The CDR3 nucleotides are TGTGCCAGCAGTTCCCGGGACAGGCCGACCTACGAGCAGTACTTC. This sequence encodes CASSSRDRPTYEQYF.

This clonotype appeared a few times. CDR3 sequence: CSAGRTGMDQPQHF. Here the CDR3 DNA reads TGCAGTGCTGGCCGGACAGGGATGGATCAGCCCCAGCATTTT. The chain carries TRBV20-1 and TRBJ1-5; 8 bases map to TRBD1. CDR1 is DFQATT, CDR2 SNEGSKA, per germline (reference sequence). The length of the CDR3 is 14 residues. V lost 5 bases and J lost 5; bases outside the gene matches: 8.

This clonotype occurred a few times. J is TRBJ2-7 and V is TRBV7-2, with TRBD1 as a possible D gene (6 bases). V lost 5 bases, J lost 1 base, and 12 bases lay in between. Germline CDR1 is SGHTA and CDR2 is FQGNSA. This CDR3 region has 14 residues. CDR3 coding DNA: TGTGCCAGCAGCCGACGCAGGGGTTCCTACGAGCAGTACTTC. Amino acid sequence: CASSRRRGSYEQYF.

The gene calls are TRBV20-1 and TRBJ2-7; D tentatively reads TRBD1 or TRBD2 (6 bases each). Germline lookup yields CDR1 DFQATT and CDR2 SNEGSKA (reference sequence). CDR3 length equals 13 residues. V shed 4 bases and J shed 4 bases, with 14 bases lying between them. CDR3 sequence: CSAKGGQRYEQYF. CDR3 bases: TGCAGTGCTAAAGGGGGGCAGAGATACGAGCAGTACTTC.

The V and J genes are TRBV7-2 and TRBJ1-4, with 7 positions matching TRBD1. The CDR3 consists of 14 residues. Germline-derived CDR1 and CDR2 are SGHTA and FQGNSA. Trimming took 0 bases from V and 8 from J; bases not matched to a gene: 3. CDR3 sequence reads: CASSLAPGQEKLFF. DNA of the CDR3: TGTGCCAGCAGCTTAGCCCCGGGACAGGAAAAACTGTTTTTT.

The V call is TRBV29-1, the J call TRBJ2-7; possible D gene TRBD1, 6 bases. The assigned J gene may be wrong: the sequence end matches TRBJ2-5 better. CDR1 is SQVTM and CDR2 is ANQGSEA in the germline V gene. This CDR3 comprises 13 residues. CDR3 protein: CSAVGQFQETQYF. The CDR3 coding sequence is TGCAGCGCTGTTGGACAGTTTCAAGAGACCCAGTACTTC.

V and J are TRBV4-3 and TRBJ2-7; TRBD2 agrees at 8 bases. J was trimmed by 7 bases and V by 1 base; bases with no gene match: 12. This CDR3 comprises 16 residues. CDR1 and CDR2 (germline): LGHNA, YSLEER. CDR3 sequence reads: CASSQVWASGSREQYF. As DNA, the CDR3 is TGCGCCAGCAGCCAAGTGTGGGCTAGCGGGTCCCGTGAGCAGTACTTC.

The rearrangement uses TRBV10-3 and TRBJ1-5; TRBD1 matches 9 bases. Unmatched junction bases numbered 2, after V lost 7 bases and J lost 1 base. The germline V gene has CDR1 ENHRY and CDR2 SYGVKD. The CDR3 totals 14 residues. The chain's CDR3 is CAINDRGSNQPQHF. The CDR3 DNA reads TGTGCCATCAATGACAGGGGGAGCAATCAGCCCCAGCATTTT.

This clonotype came up many times. The chain combines TRBV20-1 with TRBJ2-1, with TRBD2 matching over 9 bases. Germline lookup yields CDR1 DFQATT and CDR2 SNEGSKA (reference sequence). The CDR3 is 14 residues long. V was pared by 4 bases and J by 3 bases, with 4 bases of the junction left unmatched. CDR3: CSATLAGNYNEQFF. The CDR3 DNA follows: TGCAGTGCTACCCTAGCGGGAAACTACAATGAGCAGTTCTTC.

The chain joins TRBV4-1 to TRBJ2-2; the D is unclear. Germline values: CDR1 MGHRA, CDR2 YSYEKL. The CDR3 runs to 16 residues. Trimming stripped 2 bases from V and 4 bases from J, with 14 bases between. DNA for the CDR3: TGCGCCAGCAGCCAAATCGCGCGAGGAACCACCGGGGAGCTGTTTTTT. Its protein is CASSQIARGTTGELFF.

This chain connects TRBV28 to TRBJ2-7; perhaps TRBD1 as D (6 bases). Germline V gives CDR1 MDHEN, CDR2 SYDVKM. The germline V and J ends were trimmed by 4 bases and 1 base, with 14 bases remaining between them. The CDR3 totals 15 residues. CDR3 sequence reads: CASSSRGQKSYEQYF. The CDR3 DNA is TGTGCCAGCAGTTCTAGGGGACAAAAGTCCTACGAGCAGTACTTC.

Points on this clonotype: At one end, the junction sequence differs from germline, possibly due to a read error. The chain has TRBV12-3 or TRBV12-4 and TRBJ1-2; D is possibly TRBD1 (5 bases). The CDR3 has 13 residues. CDR3 sequence (DNA): TGTGTCAGCAGAGGAAGGGGTTACTATGGCTACACCTTC. Residues: CVSRGRGYYGYTF.

The chain joins TRBV20-1 to TRBJ2-7; 9 bases are a match to TRBD1. The junction had 8 bases not matched to a gene; V was cut back by 5 bases and J by 0 bases. Germline assignment: CDR1 DFQATT and CDR2 SNEGSKA (reference sequence). There are 15 residues in the CDR3. The DNA of the CDR3 is TGCAGTGCTTCTTATCCGGGACAGGGCTCCTACGAGCAGTACTTC. Translation: CSASYPGQGSYEQYF.

The chain couples TRBV4-1 to TRBJ2-5, with D possibly being TRBD1 or TRBD2 (5 bases each). CDR1 and CDR2 (germline): MGHRA, YSYEKL. This CDR3 has 15 amino acids. V lost 5 bases, J lost 2 bases, and 15 bases lay in between. CDR3 DNA sequence: TGCGCCAGCAGCAAAGCCCCGGGACCACAAGAGACCCAGTACTTC. It translates to CASSKAPGPQETQYF.

This clonotype was counted only a few times. This sequence joins TRBV28 and TRBJ1-5; 7 positions agree with TRBD1. V was clipped by 10 bases and J by 3 bases; unmatched bases: 9. The CDR3 sequence is 14 residues long. Per the germline V gene, CDR1 is MDHEN and CDR2 is SYDVKM. CDR3 sequence (DNA): TGTGCCAACTCGCGACAGGGATACAATCAGCCCCAGCATTTT. The encoded protein is CANSRQGYNQPQHF.